Only a few counts were recorded for the clone carrying this TCR beta chain. The antigen is undetermined. The V and J ends lost 3 bases and 9 bases respectively, with 21 bases between them. In germline, CDR1 is KGHSH, CDR2 LQKENI. This CDR3 has 16 residues. These data belong to a study of T-cell memory formation after mild COVID-19. Study as a whole: In these data, TCR clusters were largely donor specific. Regarding the study as a whole: Clones that contracted from day 15 to 85 had balanced CD4/CD8; later expanders were CD4+ biased.

Constant-segment-primed 5'RACE gave TCR alpha and TCR beta cDNA libraries with sample barcodes and UMIs. TCRdb itself ran the 5' RACE reads through MiXCR, one entry per CDR3 protein. The table records about 350,000 distinct CDR3 sequences, around 13% of them present only once. The origin of this receptor is a young man who had mild COVID-19 (a few samples of this study predate the infection). Cell type and time point are not known. Sequencing was done on a sample of PBMCs or a T cell subset sorted from them (not recorded which). The rearrangement uses TRBV18 and TRBJ2-1; the D gene is possibly TRBD1 (5 bases). CDR3: CASSPTVGPRVIEQFF. CDR3 sequence (DNA): TGTGCCAGCTCACCTACCGTGGGGCCCCGGGTTATTGAGCAGTTCTTC.